These T cell receptor beta chains were read from a single sample in a study of cytomegalovirus exposure and HLA in healthy donors. Generated by immunoSEQ multiplex PCR, the TCRdb table keeps only in-frame clones and is missing some. Of 150,000 or so clones in the sample, around 80% were seen once. The sequenced sample was PBMCs. The origin of the receptors is a man aged 35 to 55 in good health and CMV-seropositive. The CDR3 runs from the conserved cysteine through the conserved F or W. D genes are given only for firm matches. For some rows the clone size is stated as once, few or many, or as a class when expanded; others skip it.

. TRBJ1-2 . TRBV6-1 CASSEVPSQGKNYGYTF TGTGCCAGCAGTGAAGTCCCCTCTCAGGGAAAAAACTATGGCTACACCTTC
. TRBJ2-3 TRBD2 TRBV5-4 CASSLGATSGGDTQYF TGTGCCAGCAGCTTGGGTGCGACTAGCGGGGGAGATACGCAGTATTTT
. TRBJ2-7 . TRBV23-1 CASSQSGIGQSEQYF TGCGCCAGCAGTCAATCGGGGATTGGACAGAGCGAGCAGTACTTC
. TRBJ2-7 . TRBV27 CASSPSYEQYF TGTGCCAGCAGTCCGTCCTACGAGCAGTACTTC
. TRBJ1-3 . TRBV6-5 CASSYSRATGNTIYF TGTGCCAGCAGTTACTCGCGGGCTACTGGAAACACCATATATTTT
. TRBJ1-5 . TRBV7-8 CASSYSLFSSQTGYSPQHF TGTGCCAGCAGCTACTCGCTCTTCAGTTCGCAGACAGGTTATTCGCCCCAGCATTTT
. TRBJ2-3 . TRBV18 CASSPRGHPEADTQYF TGTGCCAGCTCACCACGGGGACACCCGGAAGCAGATACGCAGTATTTT
. TRBJ2-1 . TRBV5-4 CASSSPGVRFF TGTGCCAGCAGCTCGCCGGGGGTTCGGTTCTTC
once TRBJ2-2 . TRBV7-9 CASSLRTANTGELFF TGTGCCAGCAGCTTACGTACAGCGAACACCGGGGAGCTGTTTTTT
. TRBJ2-7 . TRBV6-5 CASSYLEGTYEQYF TGTGCCAGCAGTTATTTAGAGGGTACTTACGAGCAGTACTTC
. TRBJ1-5 . TRBV2 CASSAEGASNQPQHF TGTGCCAGCAGTGCCGAGGGCGCGAGCAATCAGCCCCAGCATTTT
. TRBJ2-1 TRBD2 TRBV7-8 CASSSEVAGSSYNEQFF TGTGCCAGCAGCTCCGAAGTAGCGGGATCCTCCTACAATGAGCAGTTCTTC
. TRBJ1-2 TRBD1 TRBV19 CASRETHRGNYGYTF TGTGCCAGTAGAGAAACACACAGGGGCAACTATGGCTACACCTTC
. TRBJ1-5 . TRBV9 CASSPGTGGGPQHF TGTGCCAGCAGCCCCGGGACGGGCGGGGGGCCCCAGCATTTT
. TRBJ2-7 TRBD2 TRBV18 CASSIGTFIGRLYEQYF TGTGCCAGCTCGATCGGGACCTTTATCGGGAGGTTATACGAGCAGTACTTC
. TRBJ2-1 TRBD2 TRBV6-6 CASSPTSGRRNEQFF TGTGCCAGCAGTCCCACTAGCGGGAGGAGGAATGAGCAGTTCTTC
. TRBJ1-2 TRBD1 TRBV28 CASGQGARGYGYTF TGTGCCAGTGGACAGGGGGCGCGAGGCTATGGCTACACCTTC
. TRBJ2-1 TRBD1 TRBV13 CASRPIPGTGGHNEQFF TGTGCCAGCAGACCTATTCCCGGGACAGGGGGCCACAATGAGCAGTTCTTC
. TRBJ2-1 TRBD2 TRBV2 CATTREGPVEEQFF TGTGCCACTACCCGGGAGGGCCCAGTAGAGGAGCAGTTCTTC
. TRBJ2-7 TRBD1 TRBV4-1 CASSLTGTVSYEQYF TGCGCCAGCAGCCTAACCGGGACAGTTTCCTACGAGCAGTACTTC
. TRBJ1-2 . TRBV6-5 CAVAHSLYGYTF TGTGCCGTGGCCCACAGTCTCTATGGCTACACCTTC
. TRBJ2-7 . TRBV5-5 CASSLAAGGTYEQYF TGTGCCAGCAGCTTGGCGGCAGGGGGGACCTACGAGCAGTACTTC
. TRBJ1-5 TRBD1 TRBV27 CASSRQGGLSNQPQHF TGTGCCAGCAGTAGACAGGGGGGTTTGTCGAATCAGCCCCAGCATTTT
few TRBJ1-2 . TRBV5-1 CASSLEGEGYTF TGCGCCAGCAGCTTGGAAGGGGAAGGCTACACCTTC
. TRBJ2-3 . TRBV7-2 CASSLHPGRTDTQYF TGTGCCAGCAGCTTACATCCAGGGCGCACAGATACGCAGTATTTT
few TRBJ1-6 TRBD1 TRBV28 CASSFPTGVASPLHF TGTGCCAGCAGTTTCCCGACAGGGGTCGCTTCACCCCTCCACTTT
few TRBJ2-1 . TRBV27 CASTKTSNAYNEQFF TGTGCCAGCACCAAGACTAGTAACGCCTACAATGAGCAGTTCTTC
. TRBJ1-1 . TRBV5-1 CASSSQGNTEAFF TGCGCCAGCAGTTCCCAGGGGAACACTGAAGCTTTCTTT
once TRBJ2-2 TRBD2 TRBV5-4 CASSLAESGTGELFF TGTGCCAGCAGTCTAGCGGAGTCGGGGACCGGGGAGCTGTTTTTT
. TRBJ2-1 . TRBV6-1 CASSEAVKIRDFRGNEQFF TGTGCCAGCAGTGAAGCAGTAAAGATTAGGGACTTTAGAGGTAATGAGCAGTTCTTC
. TRBJ1-1 . TRBV11-2 CASSPSPGNTEAFF TGTGCCAGCAGCCCCAGCCCGGGGAACACTGAAGCTTTCTTT
. TRBJ2-7 TRBD1 TRBV28 CASSLWGQGIHEQYF TGTGCCAGCAGTTTATGGGGACAGGGGATCCACGAGCAGTACTTC
once TRBJ2-1 . TRBV7-2 CASSLVGGYNEQFF TGTGCCAGCAGCTTGGTCGGAGGTTACAATGAGCAGTTCTTC
. TRBJ2-7 . TRBV7-2 CASSLPLGLSYEQYF TGTGCCAGCAGCCTCCCCCTCGGACTATCCTACGAGCAGTACTTC
once TRBJ1-1 . TRBV2 CASRGGPSTEAFF TGTGCCAGCAGGGGGGGACCGAGCACTGAAGCTTTCTTT
. TRBJ1-2 TRBD1 TRBV5-1 CASSLGTGGHGYTF TGCGCCAGCAGCCTGGGGACAGGGGGTCATGGCTACACCTTC
. TRBJ1-4 TRBD1 TRBV5-1 CASSLAGQDLDKLFF TGCGCCAGCAGCTTGGCCGGACAGGACCTCGACAAACTGTTTTTT
few TRBJ1-2 . TRBV25-1 CASSEGGGGLDYGYTF TGTGCCAGCAGTGAAGGAGGTGGAGGTCTGGACTATGGCTACACCTTC
. TRBJ1-5 . TRBV6-6 CASSYLDSHNQPQHF TGTGCCAGCAGTTACCTGGACAGCCACAATCAGCCCCAGCATTTT
. TRBJ1-2 . TRBV10-2 CASSEVARYGYTF TGCGCCAGCAGTGAGGTGGCCCGCTATGGCTACACCTTC
. TRBJ2-7 TRBD1 TRBV10-1 CASSEGDSRYEQYF TGCGCCAGCAGTGAAGGGGACAGCCGCTACGAGCAGTACTTC
. TRBJ2-3 TRBD2 TRBV29-1 CSVVAGGLQGTQYF TGCAGCGTTGTTGCGGGGGGGCTACAGGGTACGCAGTATTTT
few TRBJ2-5 . TRBV11-2 CASSLNLPGETQYF TGTGCCAGCAGCTTAAATCTCCCCGGGGAGACCCAGTACTTC
. TRBJ2-2 . TRBV19 CASSLGPITGELFF TGTGCCAGTAGTCTTGGGCCCATCACCGGGGAGCTGTTTTTT
. TRBJ2-3 . TRBV14 CASSQAVSTDTQYF TGTGCCAGCAGCCAAGCGGTTAGCACAGATACGCAGTATTTT
. TRBJ1-5 . TRBV10-1 CASKTEPIHQPQHF TGCGCCAGCAAAACGGAGCCCATTCATCAGCCCCAGCATTTT
. TRBJ1-6 . TRBV27 CASSLREGINSPLHF TGTGCCAGCAGTTTACGAGAGGGCATAAATTCACCCCTCCACTTT
few TRBJ2-2 . TRBV6-4 CASSSGNTGELFF TGTGCCAGCAGTAGCGGGAACACCGGGGAGCTGTTTTTT
once TRBJ2-1 . TRBV5-6 CASSYLGSSPNEQFF TGTGCCAGCAGCTACCTCGGGTCTAGCCCCAATGAGCAGTTCTTC
. TRBJ2-7 . TRBV28 CASSPVTNSYEQYF TGTGCCAGCAGTCCCGTGACAAACTCCTACGAGCAGTACTTC
. TRBJ2-1 . TRBV5-5 CASSLGRSSYNEQFF TGTGCCAGCAGCCTAGGGAGAAGCTCCTACAATGAGCAGTTCTTC
. TRBJ2-7 . TRBV28 CASSFFGDGFGGQYF TGTGCCAGCAGTTTCTTCGGTGACGGTTTCGGGGGGCAGTACTTC
once TRBJ2-3 TRBD2 TRBV11-2 CASSRGLAGAGDTQYF TGTGCCAGCAGCCGGGGACTAGCGGGAGCGGGAGATACGCAGTATTTT